These 17 T cell receptor beta chains came from one sample sequenced in a study of T cell repertoires in cytomegalovirus infection. TCRdb used MiXCR to reprocess the reads, holding one entry per CDR3 protein. The sample has some 240,000 distinct CDR3 sequences; over 15% are singletons. Sequenced sample: CD8+ T cells from PBMCs. These receptors were obtained from a human donor in good health (CMV status not recorded). Some clones in this sample may be carry-over from other donors' samples.

The CDR3 sequence: CASSRTLQETQYF. Written as DNA, the CDR3 is TGTGCCAGCAGCCGGACTCTACAAGAGACCCAGTACTTC. The J gene is TRBJ2-5, the V gene TRBV7-6; maybe TRBD2 (5 bases). The CDR3 runs 13 residues. V shed 5 bases and J shed 2 bases, with 9 bases lying between them. Germline lookup yields CDR1 SGHVS and CDR2 FNYEAQ. The complete variable domain, with remaining parts taken from reference TRBV7-6 and TRBJ2-5, reads GAGVSQSPRYKVTKRGQDVALRCDPISGHVSLYWYRQALGQGPEFLTYFNYEAQQDKSGLPNDRFSAERPEGSISTLTIQRTEQRDSAMYRCASSRTLQETQYFGPGTRLLVL.

J is TRBJ2-1 and V is TRBV6-5; TRBD2 agrees at 9 bases. This CDR3 has 15 amino acids. The germline V gene has CDR1 MNHEY and CDR2 SVGAGI. Unmatched junction bases numbered 7, after V lost 3 bases and J lost 7 bases. The DNA for the CDR3 is TGTGCCAGCAGTTATGGCGGGGGGGCCTTTAATGAGCAGTTCTTC. This codes for CASSYGGGAFNEQFF.

This clonotype was seen at least ten times. CDR3 sequence reads: CASSFDPGTDTQYF. The DNA for the CDR3 is TGTGCCAGCAGCTTCGATCCTGGCACAGATACGCAGTATTTT. V gene TRBV7-2 combines with J gene TRBJ2-3; no reliable D call. Trimming shortened V by 3 bases and J by 1 base, and 8 bases separated the two germline ends. This CDR3 is 14 amino acids long. Germline loops: CDR1 SGHTA, CDR2 FQGNSA.

This clonotype was observed a handful of times. The chain employs TRBV2 and TRBJ2-1; 14 positions match TRBD2. The V segment lost 3 bases and the J segment 8 bases; nucleotides outside the gene matches: 9. Germline V gene sequence: CDR1 SNHLY, CDR2 FYNNEI. CDR3 length equals 17 residues. The CDR3 protein is CASSDGPGLAGEDEQFF. CDR3 in DNA: TGTGCCAGCAGTGATGGGCCGGGACTAGCGGGGGAGGATGAGCAGTTCTTC.

The V and J genes are TRBV19 and TRBJ1-1; D is unclear. Deletions cut 7 bases from V and 3 bases from J, with 15 bases between. The germline CDR1 and CDR2 sequences are LNHDA and SQIVND (reference sequence). The CDR3 length is 14 residues. The CDR3 nucleotides read TGTGCCAGTACTCACGTCCCGCTCCACACTGAAGCTTTCTTT. Translated, it gives CASTHVPLHTEAFF.

This clonotype has more than one count but fewer than ten. The rearrangement links TRBV28 to TRBJ2-6; D might be TRBD1 (5 bases). From germline, CDR1 is MDHEN and CDR2 SYDVKM. The V end lost 1 base, the J end lost 1 base, and 5 bases lay between the germline ends. There are 15 residues in the CDR3. CDR3 nucleotides: TGTGCCAGCAGTTTATACAGGTCTGGGGCCAACGTCCTGACTTTC. Protein sequence: CASSLYRSGANVLTF.

This clonotype was recorded at least ten times. The J gene is TRBJ1-5, the V gene TRBV6-1; D remains ambiguous. The germline V and J ends were trimmed by 2 bases and 2 bases, with 19 bases remaining between them. CDR3 length: 18 residues. Germline assignment: CDR1 MNHNS and CDR2 SASEGT. CDR3 sequence (DNA): TGTGCCAGCAGTGAACTCGTGCATTTTCTTACGGGCAATCAGCCCCAGCATTTT. Amino acids: CASSELVHFLTGNQPQHF.

The V call is TRBV2, the J call TRBJ2-1; 13 bases fit TRBD2. The trim removed 8 bases at V and 10 bases at J, leaving 11 bases unmatched. The CDR3 has 15 amino acids. Germline V CDR1 and CDR2: SNHLY, FYNNEI. Written as DNA, the CDR3 is TGTGCCAGCTCCTTAGGAGGGGGACTAGCGGGGGAGCAGTTCTTC. Translating gives CASSLGGGLAGEQFF.

This clonotype was seen a handful of times. One end of the junction fails to match germline, which may point to a read error. The chain joins TRBV27 to TRBJ2-1, with TRBD2 as a possible D gene (6 bases). The CDR3 has 14 residues. CDR1 is MNHEY, CDR2 SMNVEV, per germline (reference sequence). For the CDR3, the DNA is TGTGCCAGCGGGGGGAGCGGAGGCTACACTGAGCAGTTCTTC. Translation gives CASGGSGGYTEQFF.

This clonotype was counted ten times or more. V is TRBV4-3 and J is TRBJ2-1, with 10 positions matching TRBD1. The CDR3 totals 16 residues. V shed 0 bases and J 8 bases; nucleotides not matched to a gene: 7. The germline CDR1 and CDR2 sequences are LGHNA and YSLEER. The CDR3 is CASSQDLGTGDYEQFF. CDR3 nucleotide sequence: TGCGCCAGCAGCCAAGATTTAGGGACAGGGGACTATGAGCAGTTCTTC.

The rearrangement links TRBV6-5 to TRBJ2-1; maybe TRBD2 (7 bases). The CDR3 consists of 14 residues. The germline gives CDR1 MNHEY, CDR2 SVGAGI. Deletions cut 8 bases from V and 0 bases from J, with 11 bases between. CDR3 sequence: CASSGGTSYNEQFF. The DNA for the CDR3 is TGTGCCAGCTCGGGGGGCACCTCCTACAATGAGCAGTTCTTC.

V usage is TRBV15 and J usage is TRBJ1-1; D gene uncertain. The CDR3 is made up of 18 amino acids. Looked up from germline, CDR1 is LNHNV and CDR2 is YYDKDF (reference sequence). Between the trimmed V and J ends, which lost 3 bases and 0 bases, there was a span of 20 bases. CDR3 in amino acids: CATSSYPSRVPLNTEAFF. CDR3 in DNA: TGTGCCACCAGCAGTTACCCCTCACGGGTACCGTTGAACACTGAAGCTTTCTTT.

The chain employs TRBV6-6 and TRBJ2-1, with TRBD1 identical over 10 bases. V lost 10 bases and J lost 6; bases outside the gene matches: 12. Germline CDR1 MNHNY, CDR2 SVGAGI (reference sequence). The CDR3 runs to 15 residues. The CDR3 DNA reads TGTGCCACAACACTCTGGGACAGGGGATCCAATGAGCAGTTCTTC. It translates to CATTLWDRGSNEQFF.

The chain has TRBV6-1 and TRBJ2-2, with 7 bases matching TRBD2. The germline gives CDR1 MNHNS, CDR2 SASEGT. With 2 bases clipped from V and 1 base from J, the junction kept 10 bases outside the gene matches. The CDR3 is 18 residues long. This chain's CDR3 is CASSESFGQRGNTGELFF. DNA of the CDR3: TGTGCCAGCAGTGAAAGTTTCGGGCAGCGGGGGAACACCGGGGAGCTGTTTTTT.

This clonotype was seen a handful of times. J is TRBJ2-1 and V is TRBV20-1; TRBD1 aligns across 7 bases. Germline CDR1 and CDR2: DFQATT and SNEGSKA (reference sequence). V shed 0 bases and J 8 bases; nucleotides not matched to a gene: 13. This CDR3 region has 16 residues. The CDR3 region has the DNA TGCAGTGCTAGAGATCTGGGGACAGTCTTGACCGATGAGCAGTTCTTC. Protein: CSARDLGTVLTDEQFF.

This clonotype came up many times. This rearrangement joins TRBV7-6 to TRBJ2-7; either TRBD1 or TRBD2 may fit D (6 bases each). V lost 1 base, J lost 6 bases, and 16 bases lay in between. Germline CDR1 and CDR2: SGHVS and FNYEAQ. The CDR3 consists of 15 residues. The CDR3 nucleotides read TGTGCCAGCAGCTTAGTAGGAGGGGGGCAACTCGAGCAGTACTTC. Translation gives CASSLVGGGQLEQYF.

The V and J genes are TRBV10-3 and TRBJ2-7, with 8 positions matching TRBD2. This CDR3 comprises 13 residues. Losses at the gene ends were 3 bases for V and 3 bases for J; bases not matched to a gene: 1. Germline V gives CDR1 ENHRY, CDR2 SYGVKD. As DNA, the CDR3 is TGTGCCATCAGTGACGGGAGGGACTACGAGCAGTACTTC. Protein sequence: CAISDGRDYEQYF.